These 22 T cell receptor beta chains were all obtained from the same sample, sequenced in a study of T-cell memory formation after mild COVID-19. TCRdb itself ran the 5' RACE reads through MiXCR, one entry per CDR3 protein. This repertoire shows about 440,000 distinct CDR3 sequences, 15% to 20% found once; its top ten account for roughly 8.4%. Sample: PBMCs or a T cell subset sorted from them (not recorded which). Source of these receptors: an adult woman who had mild COVID-19 (a few samples of this study predate the infection). Cell type and time point are not known.

This clonotype was counted only a few times. The chain combines TRBV9 with TRBJ2-3; D uncertain. This CDR3 region has 14 residues. V was shortened by 0 bases and J by 1 base, with 6 bases between the two germline ends. The germline V gene encodes CDR1 SGDLS and CDR2 YYNGEE. CDR3 coding DNA: TGTGCCAGCAGCGTAGTGCCCGGCACAGATACGCAGTATTTT. Encoded protein: CASSVVPGTDTQYF.

Only a few counts were recorded for this clonotype. The V call is TRBV20-1, the J call TRBJ2-7; D might be TRBD1 (6 bases). CDR3 size: 11 residues. Germline V CDR1 and CDR2: DFQATT, SNEGSKA (reference sequence). Trimming removed 7 bases from V and 8 bases from J, with 15 bases in between. The CDR3 region has the DNA TGCAGTGTCGGGATAGACAGGCAGCAGTACTTC. It translates to CSVGIDRQQYF.

For the CDR3, the DNA is TGCAGTGCCCTCGCCGGGACTAGCGGGAGGAATGAGCAGTTCTTC. It yields the protein CSALAGTSGRNEQFF. The gene calls are TRBV20-1 and TRBJ2-1; 15 bases are shared with TRBD2. Trimming removed 6 bases from V and 7 bases from J; junction bases left unmatched: 7. Germline V gives CDR1 DFQATT, CDR2 SNEGSKA (reference sequence). The CDR3 consists of 15 residues.

This clonotype was seen a handful of times. The V and J genes are TRBV24-1 and TRBJ2-3; D call uncertain. The CDR3 runs 15 residues. V lost 0 bases to trimming and J lost 2 bases, with 8 bases between them. Germline CDR1 reads KGHDR; CDR2 reads SFDVKD. The chain's CDR3 is CATSDLGRSTDTQYF. Written as DNA, the CDR3 is TGTGCCACCAGTGATTTGGGCCGATCCACAGATACGCAGTATTTT.

The chain recombines TRBV5-6 with TRBJ1-1; no reliable D call. The germline V gene has CDR1 SGHDT and CDR2 YYEEEE. The CDR3 spans 12 residues. V was cut by 4 bases and J by 5 bases, with 9 bases left in between. The CDR3 reads CASSLRKTEAFF. Here the CDR3 DNA reads TGTGCCAGCAGCCTGAGGAAGACTGAAGCTTTCTTT.

The chain combines TRBV23-1 with TRBJ2-1; TRBD1 or TRBD2 may be the D gene (5 bases each). TRBV23-1 is labeled an ORF, and its function is uncertain. This CDR3 region has 12 residues. The V gene lost 7 bases and the J gene lost 5 bases, with 9 bases spanning the gap. The CDR3 loop is CASTRGHNEQFF. CDR3 nucleotides: TGCGCCAGCACGAGGGGCCACAATGAGCAGTTCTTC.

The chain carries TRBV12-3 or TRBV12-4 and TRBJ2-1; the D call may be TRBD1 or TRBD2 (6 bases each). The CDR3 has 15 amino acids. Trimming left V 0 bases short and J 9 bases short, with 15 bases between. DNA for the CDR3: TGTGCCAGCAGTTTAGCGGGGGGCGAGGTTCCTGAGCAGTTCTTC. This translates into CASSLAGGEVPEQFF.

J is TRBJ1-1 and V is TRBV19; TRBD1 matches 8 bases. This CDR3 comprises 13 residues. V lost 11 bases, J lost 1 base, and 6 bases stayed unmatched. Germline V gene lookup returns CDR1 LNHDA and CDR2 SQIVND (reference sequence). In nucleotides, the CDR3 is TGTGCCGGGCGACAGGGGTCGAACACTGAAGCTTTCTTT. Translation gives CAGRQGSNTEAFF.

The J gene is TRBJ2-3, the V gene TRBV20-1, with 8 bases fitting TRBD2. The CDR3 extends over 13 amino acids. Germline V gene lookup returns CDR1 DFQATT and CDR2 SNEGSKA (reference sequence). V shed 6 bases, J shed 5 bases, and the junction held 7 bases outside the gene matches. This chain's CDR3 is CSASSGRRDTQYF. The CDR3 DNA reads TGCAGTGCGTCGAGCGGGAGAAGAGATACGCAGTATTTT.

In nucleotides, the CDR3 is TGCAGCGTTTCGAGAAGCGGAGAGCAGTTCTTC. Protein product: CSVSRSGEQFF. The chain combines TRBV29-1 with TRBJ2-1; D possibly corresponds to TRBD2 (5 bases). This CDR3 has 11 amino acids. V was clipped by 5 bases and J by 10 bases, with 12 bases between them. The V gene's germline CDR1 is SQVTM and CDR2 ANQGSEA.

J is TRBJ2-3 and V is TRBV7-3; 9 bases align to TRBD2. V lost 5 bases, J lost 5 bases, and 17 bases stayed unmatched. The CDR3 sequence is 18 residues long. CDR1 is SGHTA, CDR2 FQGTGA, per germline. This CDR3 is CASSPSGGGGAWGDTQYF. For the CDR3, the DNA is TGTGCCAGCAGCCCCTCGGGCGGCGGGGGGGCCTGGGGAGATACGCAGTATTTT.

This clonotype turned up a few times. The chain is built from TRBV7-9 and TRBJ2-3, with 9 positions matching TRBD2. The CDR3 extends over 14 amino acids. Germline lookup yields CDR1 SEHNR and CDR2 FQNEAQ (reference sequence). V trimming: 7 bases; J trimming: 0 bases; junction bases outside the gene matches: 2. The CDR3 loop is CASTSGASTDTQYF. CDR3 DNA sequence: TGTGCCAGCACTAGCGGGGCTAGCACAGATACGCAGTATTTT.

In nucleotides, the CDR3 is TGTGCCAGCCCCGGCAGCGGGGGGTACAATGAGCAGTTCTTC. Encoded protein: CASPGSGGYNEQFF. The V and J genes are TRBV7-9 and TRBJ2-1; TRBD2 matches 9 bases. The ends lost 8 bases at V and 4 bases at J; junction bases unmatched: 6. This CDR3 comprises 14 residues. Per the germline V gene, CDR1 is SEHNR and CDR2 is FQNEAQ (reference sequence).

The gene calls are TRBV5-1 and TRBJ1-4; D gene uncertain. V was pared by 0 bases and J by 5 bases, with 8 bases between. The germline CDR1 and CDR2 sequences are SGHRS and YFSETQ. The length of the CDR3 is 14 residues. CDR3 protein: CASSLGTSNEKLFF. The CDR3 DNA sequence: TGCGCCAGCAGCTTGGGGACGTCCAATGAAAAACTGTTTTTT.

This clonotype was counted at least ten times. The CDR3 region is CASRLGNQPQHF. As DNA, the CDR3 is TGTGCCAGCAGATTAGGGAATCAGCCCCAGCATTTT. The chain recombines TRBV6-2 or TRBV6-3 with TRBJ1-5; D call uncertain. This CDR3 spans 12 amino acids. Germline V gene data show CDR1 as MNHEY and CDR2 as SVGEGT. V lost 6 bases, J lost 4 bases, and 7 bases lay in between.

This chain uses TRBV14 with TRBJ1-6, with D perhaps TRBD1 (5 bases). The V gene lost 5 bases and the J gene lost 6 bases, with 14 bases spanning the gap. The germline V gene has CDR1 SGHDN and CDR2 FVKESK. The CDR3 has 15 residues. The CDR3 region is CASSLNLRGNSPLHF. The CDR3 DNA reads TGTGCCAGCAGCTTGAACCTTAGGGGTAATTCACCCCTCCACTTT.

This clonotype was detected many times. The chain carries TRBV20-1 and TRBJ1-6; a weak D match, TRBD1 (6 bases). This CDR3 region has 15 residues. Per germline, CDR1 DFQATT and CDR2 SNEGSKA (reference sequence). The V gene lost 0 bases and the J gene lost 4 bases, with 10 bases spanning the gap. The CDR3 nucleotides read TGCAGTGCTAGAGAGGGGGGCGCGTATAATTCACCCCTCCACTTT. Translated, it gives CSAREGGAYNSPLHF.

This clonotype has a handful of counts. The rearrangement joins TRBV15 to TRBJ2-5; 8 bases map to TRBD2. CDR3 length: 16 residues. With V trimmed by 0 bases and J by 3 bases, 6 bases remained unmatched. Per germline, CDR1 LNHNV and CDR2 YYDKDF (reference sequence). The CDR3 DNA is TGTGCCACCAGCAGAGAGCGGAGCGGGAGAAAAGAGACCCAGTACTTC. The encoded protein is CATSRERSGRKETQYF. The variable domain in full, with the rest retrieved from reference TRBV15 and TRBJ2-5, is DAMVIQNPRYQVTQFGKPVTLSCSQTLNHNVMYWYQQKSSQAPKLLFHYYDKDFNNEADTPDNFQSRRPNTSFCFLDIRSPGLGDTAMYLCATSRERSGRKETQYFGPGTRLLVL.

In its sample, this clonotype was seen many times. The chain is built from TRBV11-2 and TRBJ2-1; 10 nucleotides align to TRBD1. There are 15 residues in the CDR3. Losses at the gene ends were 5 bases for V and 4 bases for J; bases not matched to a gene: 5. The V gene's germline CDR1 is SGHAT and CDR2 FQNNGV. The CDR3 reads CASSPGTGAYNEQFF. CDR3 nucleotides: TGTGCCAGCAGCCCGGGGACAGGGGCTTACAATGAGCAGTTCTTC.

This clonotype has at least ten counts. The chain combines TRBV7-8 with TRBJ2-7; 7 positions agree with TRBD2. CDR1 is SGHVS, CDR2 FQNEAQ, per germline. Losses at the gene ends were 0 bases for V and 2 bases for J; bases not matched to a gene: 4. The CDR3 length is 15 residues. CDR3 sequence reads: CASSLAVGGTYEQYF. The CDR3, as DNA: TGTGCCAGCAGCTTAGCCGTCGGGGGGACCTACGAGCAGTACTTC.

This clonotype turned up a few times. The chain links TRBV20-1 to TRBJ2-2; 9 bases agree with TRBD1. With 1 base clipped from V and 4 bases from J, the junction kept 7 bases outside the gene matches. From germline, CDR1 is DFQATT and CDR2 SNEGSKA (reference sequence). CDR3 length equals 16 residues. DNA for the CDR3: TGCAGTGCTAGAGTCCCAGGACAGGGGAGCACCGGGGAGCTGTTTTTT. Its protein product is CSARVPGQGSTGELFF.

The chain links TRBV3-1 to TRBJ2-5; perhaps TRBD1 as D (6 bases). The germline CDR1 and CDR2 sequences are LGHDT and YNNKEL (reference sequence). The V and J ends lost 4 bases and 2 bases respectively, with 11 bases between them. The CDR3 consists of 14 residues. The CDR3 bases are TGTGCCAGCAGCCGTAGGACAGCACAAGAGACCCAGTACTTC. It specifies CASSRRTAQETQYF.